This T cell receptor (beta chain) was obtained from a study of blood T cell repertoires in COVID-19. The wider study: T cells, B-cell-depleted T cells, or PBMCs provided the cDNA or gDNA that served as material.

The V gene's germline CDR1 is SGHTA and CDR2 FQGNSA. V shed 3 bases, J shed 4 bases, and the junction held 8 bases outside the gene matches. The CDR3 extends over 15 amino acids. Sequencing used immunoSEQ multiplex PCR; TCRdb keeps in-frame clones, though not all of them. This table has 300,000 to 450,000 clones, about 90% appearing once. This TCR was sampled from a woman aged 55-69 years with COVID-19, enrolled during active disease. This chain joins TRBV7-2 and TRBJ2-7; 8 nucleotides match TRBD1. Sequencing was carried out using peripheral blood. Here the CDR3 DNA reads TGTGCCAGCAGCTTCTCCGGGACAGGCGCGTACGAGCAGTACTTC. Translated, it gives CASSFSGTGAYEQYF. The complete variable domain, with remaining parts taken from reference TRBV7-2 and TRBJ2-7, reads GAGVSQSPSNKVTEKGKDVELRCDPISGHTALYWYRQSLGQGLEFLIYFQGNSAPDKSGLPSDRFSAERTGGSVSTLTIQRTQQEDSAVYLCASSFSGTGAYEQYFGPGTRLTVT.